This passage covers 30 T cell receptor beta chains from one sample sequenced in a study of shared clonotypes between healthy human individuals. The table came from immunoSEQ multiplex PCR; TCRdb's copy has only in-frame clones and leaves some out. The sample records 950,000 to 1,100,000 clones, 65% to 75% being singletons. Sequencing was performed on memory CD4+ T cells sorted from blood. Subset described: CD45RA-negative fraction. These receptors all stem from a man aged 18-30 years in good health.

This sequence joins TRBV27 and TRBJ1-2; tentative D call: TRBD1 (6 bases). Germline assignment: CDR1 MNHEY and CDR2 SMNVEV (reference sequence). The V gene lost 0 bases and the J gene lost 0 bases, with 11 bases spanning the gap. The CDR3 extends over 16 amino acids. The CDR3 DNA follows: TGTGCCAGCAGTTTATCGGGGGCTATAGCTAACTATGGCTACACCTTC. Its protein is CASSLSGAIANYGYTF.

This CDR3 reads CASSEYNPGGFGEKLFF. The CDR3 DNA reads as TGTGCCAGCAGTGAATATAACCCTGGGGGTTTCGGGGAAAAACTGTTTTTT. The V call is TRBV25-1, the J call TRBJ1-4; possible D gene TRBD1, 5 bases. Trimming cost V 0 bases and J 8 bases, with 19 bases left between them. The CDR3 extends over 17 amino acids. CDR1 MGHDK and CDR2 SYGVNS come from the germline V gene. Filled out from reference TRBV25-1 and TRBJ1-4, the complete variable domain reads EADIYQTPRYLVIGTGKKITLECSQTMGHDKMYWYQQDPGMELHLIHYSYGVNSTEKGDLSSESTVSRIRTEHFPLTLESARPSHTSQYLCASSEYNPGGFGEKLFFGSGTQLSVL.

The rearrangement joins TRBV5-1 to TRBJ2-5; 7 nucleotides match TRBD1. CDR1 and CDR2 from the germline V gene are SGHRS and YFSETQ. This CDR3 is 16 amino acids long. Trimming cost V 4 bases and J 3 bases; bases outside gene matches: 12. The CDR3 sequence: CASSTRRTGTEETQYF. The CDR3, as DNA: TGCGCCAGCAGCACTCGCCGGACAGGCACAGAAGAGACCCAGTACTTC.

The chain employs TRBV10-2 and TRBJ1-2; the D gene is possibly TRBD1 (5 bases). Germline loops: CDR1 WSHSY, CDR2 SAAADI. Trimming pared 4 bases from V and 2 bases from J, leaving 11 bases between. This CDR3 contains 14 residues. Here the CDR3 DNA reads TGCGCCAGCAGTGTTGAGGGGTCGAACTATGGCTACACCTTC. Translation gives CASSVEGSNYGYTF.

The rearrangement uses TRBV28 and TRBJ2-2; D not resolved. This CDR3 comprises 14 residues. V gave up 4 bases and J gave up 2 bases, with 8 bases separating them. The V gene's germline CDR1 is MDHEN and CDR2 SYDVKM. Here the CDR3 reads CASSSGLNTGELFF. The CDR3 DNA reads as TGTGCCAGCAGTTCCGGTCTTAACACCGGGGAGCTGTTTTTT. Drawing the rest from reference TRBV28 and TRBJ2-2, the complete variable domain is DVKVTQSSRYLVKRTGEKVFLECVQDMDHENMFWYRQDPGLGLRLIYFSYDVKMKEKGDIPEGYSVSREKKERFSLILESASTNQTSMYLCASSSGLNTGELFFGEGSRLTVL.

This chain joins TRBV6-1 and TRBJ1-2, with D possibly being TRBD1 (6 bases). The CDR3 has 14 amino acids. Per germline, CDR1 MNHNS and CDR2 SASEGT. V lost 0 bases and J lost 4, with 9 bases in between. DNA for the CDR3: TGTGCCAGCAGTGAAGCCAACAGGGCCTATGGCTACACCTTC. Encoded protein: CASSEANRAYGYTF.

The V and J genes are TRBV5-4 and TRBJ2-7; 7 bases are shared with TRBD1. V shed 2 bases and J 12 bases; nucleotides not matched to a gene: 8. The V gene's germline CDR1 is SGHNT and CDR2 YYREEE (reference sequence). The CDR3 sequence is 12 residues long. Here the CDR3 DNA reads TGTGCCAGCAGCTTACAACAGGGGAGTACGTACTTC. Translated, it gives CASSLQQGSTYF.

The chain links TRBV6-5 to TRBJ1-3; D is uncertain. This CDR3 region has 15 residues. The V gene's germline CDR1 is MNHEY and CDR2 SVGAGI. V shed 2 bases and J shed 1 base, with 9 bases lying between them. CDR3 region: CASSYDRASGNTIYF. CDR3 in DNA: TGTGCCAGCAGTTACGATAGGGCATCTGGAAACACCATATATTTT.

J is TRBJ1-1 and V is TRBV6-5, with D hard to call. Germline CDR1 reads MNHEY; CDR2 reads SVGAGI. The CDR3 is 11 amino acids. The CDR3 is CETGRGTEAFF. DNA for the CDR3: TGTGAAACCGGCCGGGGCACTGAAGCTTTCTTT.

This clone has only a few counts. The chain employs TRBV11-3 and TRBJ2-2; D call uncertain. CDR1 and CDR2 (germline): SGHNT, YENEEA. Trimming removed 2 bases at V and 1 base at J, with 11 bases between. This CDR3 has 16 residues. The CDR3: CASSLFGGKNTGELFF. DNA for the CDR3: TGTGCCAGCAGCTTATTCGGCGGAAAGAACACCGGGGAGCTGTTTTTT.

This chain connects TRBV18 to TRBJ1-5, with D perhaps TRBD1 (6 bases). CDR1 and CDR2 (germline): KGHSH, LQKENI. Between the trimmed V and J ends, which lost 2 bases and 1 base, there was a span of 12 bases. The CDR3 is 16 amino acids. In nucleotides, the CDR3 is TGTGCCAGCTCACCAGCAACAGGGAGGAGCAATCAGCCCCAGCATTTT. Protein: CASSPATGRSNQPQHF.

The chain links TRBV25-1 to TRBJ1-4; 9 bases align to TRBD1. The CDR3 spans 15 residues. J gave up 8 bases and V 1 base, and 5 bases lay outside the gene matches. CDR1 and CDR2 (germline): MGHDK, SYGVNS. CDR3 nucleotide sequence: TGTGCCAGCAGTGAATTGGACAGGGGAGGGGAAAAACTGTTTTTT. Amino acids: CASSELDRGGEKLFF.

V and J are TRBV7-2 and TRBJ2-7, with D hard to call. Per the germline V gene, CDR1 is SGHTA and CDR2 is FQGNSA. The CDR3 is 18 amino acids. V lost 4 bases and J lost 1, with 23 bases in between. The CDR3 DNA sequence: TGTGCCAGCAGCTCCCTACGACCGACAATGGGCGTTTCCTACGAGCAGTACTTC. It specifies CASSSLRPTMGVSYEQYF.

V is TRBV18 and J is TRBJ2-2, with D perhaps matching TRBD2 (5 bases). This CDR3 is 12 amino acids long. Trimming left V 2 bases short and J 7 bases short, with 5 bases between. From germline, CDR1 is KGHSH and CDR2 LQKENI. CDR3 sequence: CASSPDYGELFF. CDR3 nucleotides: TGTGCCAGCTCACCAGACTACGGGGAGCTGTTTTTT.

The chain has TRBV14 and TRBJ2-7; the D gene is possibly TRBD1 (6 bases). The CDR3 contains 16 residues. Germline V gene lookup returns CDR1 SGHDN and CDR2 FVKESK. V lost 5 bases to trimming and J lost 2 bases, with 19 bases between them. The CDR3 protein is CASSEAGTLKTYEQYF. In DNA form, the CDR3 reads TGTGCCAGCAGCGAGGCCGGGACACTTAAGACCTACGAGCAGTACTTC.

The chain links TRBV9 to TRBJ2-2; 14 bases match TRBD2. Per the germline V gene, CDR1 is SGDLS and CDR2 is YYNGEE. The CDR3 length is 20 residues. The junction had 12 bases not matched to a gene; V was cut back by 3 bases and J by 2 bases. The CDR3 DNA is TGTGCCAGCAGCGCCTCCTCCCCGGGACTAGCGGGAGCCAACACCGGGGAGCTGTTTTTT. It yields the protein CASSASSPGLAGANTGELFF.

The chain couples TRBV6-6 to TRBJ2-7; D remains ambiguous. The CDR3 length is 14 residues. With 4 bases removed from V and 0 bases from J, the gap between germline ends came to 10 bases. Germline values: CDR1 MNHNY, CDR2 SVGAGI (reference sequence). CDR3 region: CASSFQDYSYEQYF. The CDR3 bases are TGTGCCAGCAGTTTTCAGGATTACTCCTACGAGCAGTACTTC.

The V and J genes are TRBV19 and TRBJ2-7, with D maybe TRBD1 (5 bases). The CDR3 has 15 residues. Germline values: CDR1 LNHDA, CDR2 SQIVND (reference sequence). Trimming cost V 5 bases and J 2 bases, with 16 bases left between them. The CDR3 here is CASSLTGEPTYEQYF. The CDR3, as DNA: TGTGCCAGTAGTCTCACAGGAGAACCAACCTACGAGCAGTACTTC.

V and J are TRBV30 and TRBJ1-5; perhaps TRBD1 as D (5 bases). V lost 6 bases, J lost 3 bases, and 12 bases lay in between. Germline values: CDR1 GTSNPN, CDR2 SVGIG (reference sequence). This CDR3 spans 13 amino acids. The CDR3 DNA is TGTGCCTGTTGCGGGGGGTTCAATCAGCCCCAGCATTTT. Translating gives CACCGGFNQPQHF. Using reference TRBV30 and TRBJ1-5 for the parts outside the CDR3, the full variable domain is SQTIHQWPATLVQPVGSPLSLECTVEGTSNPNLYWYRQAAGRGLQLLFYSVGIGQISSEVPQNLSASRPQDRQFILSSKKLLLSDSGFYLCACCGGFNQPQHFGDGTRLSIL.

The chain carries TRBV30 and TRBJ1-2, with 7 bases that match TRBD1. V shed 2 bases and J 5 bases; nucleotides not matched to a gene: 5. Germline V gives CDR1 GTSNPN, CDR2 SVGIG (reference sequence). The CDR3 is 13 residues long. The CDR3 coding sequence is TGTGCCTGGAGTTTAATGGGACAGTATGGCTACACCTTC. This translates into CAWSLMGQYGYTF.

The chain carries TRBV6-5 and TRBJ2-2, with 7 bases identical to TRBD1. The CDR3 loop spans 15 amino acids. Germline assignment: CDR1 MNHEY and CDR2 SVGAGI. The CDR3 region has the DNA TGTGCGGCCAAACCCCCGGCAGGGGGCACCGGGGAGCTGTTTTTT. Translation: CAAKPPAGGTGELFF.

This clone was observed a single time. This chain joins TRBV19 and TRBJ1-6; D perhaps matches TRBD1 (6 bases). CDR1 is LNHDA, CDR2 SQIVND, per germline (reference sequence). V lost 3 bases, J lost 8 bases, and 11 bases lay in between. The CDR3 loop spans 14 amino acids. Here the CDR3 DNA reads TGTGCCAGTAGTATGACAGGTGGCTATTCACCCCTCCACTTT. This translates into CASSMTGGYSPLHF.

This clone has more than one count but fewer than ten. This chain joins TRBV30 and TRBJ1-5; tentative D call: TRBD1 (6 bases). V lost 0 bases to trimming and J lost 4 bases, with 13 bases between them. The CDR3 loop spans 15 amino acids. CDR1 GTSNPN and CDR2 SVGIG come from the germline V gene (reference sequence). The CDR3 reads CAWSVQAGANQPQHF. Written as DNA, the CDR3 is TGTGCCTGGAGTGTACAAGCAGGGGCGAATCAGCCCCAGCATTTT.

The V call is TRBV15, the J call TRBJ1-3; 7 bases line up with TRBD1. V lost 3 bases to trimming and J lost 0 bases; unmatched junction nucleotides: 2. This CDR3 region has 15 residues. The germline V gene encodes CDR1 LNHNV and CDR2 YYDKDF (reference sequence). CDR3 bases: TGTGCCACCAGCAGGGGACAGTTCTCTGGAAACACCATATATTTT. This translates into CATSRGQFSGNTIYF.

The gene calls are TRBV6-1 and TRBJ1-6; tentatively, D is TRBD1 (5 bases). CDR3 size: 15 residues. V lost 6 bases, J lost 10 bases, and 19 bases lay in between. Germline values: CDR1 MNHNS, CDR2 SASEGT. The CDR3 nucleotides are TGTGCCAGCAGGGAACGGCCAGGGCGGGACTCACCCCTCCACTTT. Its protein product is CASRERPGRDSPLHF.

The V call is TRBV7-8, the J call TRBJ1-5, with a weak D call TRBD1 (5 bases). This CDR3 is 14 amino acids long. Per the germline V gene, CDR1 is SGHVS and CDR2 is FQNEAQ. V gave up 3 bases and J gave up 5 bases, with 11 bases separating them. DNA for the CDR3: TGTGCCAGCAGCTTTGGGGGGACGCATCAGCCCCAGCATTTT. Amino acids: CASSFGGTHQPQHF.

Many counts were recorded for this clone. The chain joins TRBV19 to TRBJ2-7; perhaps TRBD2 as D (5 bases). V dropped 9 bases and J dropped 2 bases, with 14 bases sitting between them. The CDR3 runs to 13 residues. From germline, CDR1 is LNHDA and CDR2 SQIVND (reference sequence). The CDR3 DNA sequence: TGTGCCAGCACGTCCGGACTCACCTACGAGCAGTACTTC. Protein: CASTSGLTYEQYF.

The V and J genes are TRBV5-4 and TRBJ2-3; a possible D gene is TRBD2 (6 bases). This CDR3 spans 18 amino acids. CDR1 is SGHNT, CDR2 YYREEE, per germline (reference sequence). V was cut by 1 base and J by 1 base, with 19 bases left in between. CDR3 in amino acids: CASSLSPGSKVGTDTQYF. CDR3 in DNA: TGTGCCAGCAGCTTGTCCCCCGGGAGTAAAGTGGGCACAGATACGCAGTATTTT.

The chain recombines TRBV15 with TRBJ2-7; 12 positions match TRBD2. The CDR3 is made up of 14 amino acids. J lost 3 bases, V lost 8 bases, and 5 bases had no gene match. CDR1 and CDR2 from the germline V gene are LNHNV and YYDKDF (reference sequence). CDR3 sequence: CATSPTSGSYEQYF. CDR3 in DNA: TGTGCCACCTCCCCGACTAGCGGGAGCTACGAGCAGTACTTC.

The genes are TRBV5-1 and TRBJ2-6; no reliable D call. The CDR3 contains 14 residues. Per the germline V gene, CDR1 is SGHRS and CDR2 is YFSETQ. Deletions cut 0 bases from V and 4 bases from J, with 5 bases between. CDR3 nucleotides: TGCGCCAGCAGCTTGGAACCGGGGGCCAACGTCCTGACTTTC. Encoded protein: CASSLEPGANVLTF.